These 12 T cell receptor beta chains were sequenced from one sample in a study of CD8 T cells in Susac syndrome. cDNA came from around 0.5 to 1 ug RNA primed by random hexamers. MiXCR, run by TCRdb on the immunoSEQ multiplex PCR reads, gives a single entry per CDR3 protein. This repertoire shows tens of thousands of distinct CDR3 sequences, 80% to 95% found once; its top ten account for roughly 0.52%. Sequencing was done on a sample of CD8+ T cells from PBMCs. Receptors were obtained from a human donor in good health.

V usage is TRBV13 and J usage is TRBJ2-7; 7 bases fit TRBD2. The CDR3 extends over 15 amino acids. The V segment lost 4 bases and the J segment 2 bases; nucleotides outside the gene matches: 8. CDR1 PRHDT and CDR2 FYEKMQ come from the germline V gene (reference sequence). The CDR3 DNA is TGTGCCAGCAGCTCCCGGGAGGCCCGGGCCTACGAGCAGTACTTC. It specifies CASSSREARAYEQYF. Full variable domain (rest looked up from reference TRBV13 and TRBJ2-7): AAGVIQSPRHLIKEKRETATLKCYPIPRHDTVYWYQQGPGQDPQFLISFYEKMQSDKGSIPDRFSAQQFSDYHSELNMSSLELGDSALYFCASSSREARAYEQYFGPGTRLTVT.

This chain uses TRBV29-1 with TRBJ1-2; D gene ambiguous. Germline-derived CDR1 and CDR2 are SQVTM and ANQGSEA. The CDR3 totals 11 residues. V lost 0 bases, J lost 5 bases, and 4 bases lay in between. CDR3 loop: CSVEEDYGYTF. The CDR3 nucleotides read TGCAGCGTTGAAGAGGATTATGGCTACACCTTC. Variable domain in full (rest from reference TRBV29-1 and TRBJ1-2): SAVISQKPSRDICQRGTSLTIQCQVDSQVTMMFWYRQQPGQSLTLIATANQGSEATYESGFVIDKFPISRPNLTFSTLTVSNMSPEDSSIYLCSVEEDYGYTFGSGTRLTVV.

The chain carries TRBV6-6 and TRBJ1-2; maybe TRBD1 (5 bases). Between the trimmed V and J ends, which lost 2 bases and 6 bases, there was a span of 13 bases. CDR3 length: 14 amino acids. CDR1 MNHNY and CDR2 SVGAGI come from the germline V gene (reference sequence). This CDR3 is CASSYAGPVDGYTF. CDR3 coding DNA: TGTGCCAGCAGTTACGCGGGACCGGTAGATGGCTACACCTTC.

Written as DNA, the CDR3 is TGTGCCAGCAGCTTAATGGGAACTGAAGCTTTCTTT. Translation gives CASSLMGTEAFF. The chain recombines TRBV7-9 with TRBJ1-1; D gene uncertain. Germline values: CDR1 SEHNR, CDR2 FQNEAQ (reference sequence). Trimming cost V 2 bases and J 5 bases, with 6 bases left between them. The CDR3 has 12 amino acids.

The J gene is TRBJ2-7, the V gene TRBV7-9, with 8 positions matching TRBD1. The CDR3 sequence is 15 residues long. V lost 6 bases, J lost 8 bases, and 15 bases stayed unmatched. Germline V CDR1 and CDR2: SEHNR, FQNEAQ (reference sequence). The chain's CDR3 is CASSLIMDRDTQQYF. For the CDR3, the DNA is TGTGCCAGCAGTCTTATCATGGACAGGGACACCCAGCAGTACTTC.

This chain joins TRBV6-5 and TRBJ1-1; 7 nucleotides match TRBD1. Germline CDR1 is MNHEY and CDR2 is SVGAGI. This CDR3 is built from 14 residues. Trimming at V came to 4 bases and at J to 4 bases, leaving 6 bases not matched to a gene. The CDR3 is CASSLTGEGTEAFF. The CDR3 DNA reads as TGTGCCAGCAGTTTAACAGGGGAAGGCACTGAAGCTTTCTTT.

The chain links TRBV20-1 to TRBJ2-1; D not resolved. The germline gives CDR1 DFQATT, CDR2 SNEGSKA (reference sequence). V lost 0 bases to trimming and J lost 0 bases, with 12 bases between them. The CDR3 consists of 16 residues. In DNA form, the CDR3 reads TGCAGTGCTAGAGATCGGTCCAGGAGCTCCTACAATGAGCAGTTCTTC. This gives the protein CSARDRSRSSYNEQFF.

The rearrangement joins TRBV15 to TRBJ1-2, with 9 bases fitting TRBD1. With V trimmed by 7 bases and J by 4 bases, 19 bases remained unmatched. The CDR3 consists of 18 residues. CDR1 is LNHNV, CDR2 YYDKDF, per germline (reference sequence). The CDR3 nucleotides read TGTGCCACCAACAACGAGGGGACAGGGTCCGAGGCCCTCTATGGCTACACCTTC. Protein sequence: CATNNEGTGSEALYGYTF. Using reference TRBV15 and TRBJ1-2 for the parts outside the CDR3, the full variable domain is DAMVIQNPRYQVTQFGKPVTLSCSQTLNHNVMYWYQQKSSQAPKLLFHYYDKDFNNEADTPDNFQSRRPNTSFCFLDIRSPGLGDTAMYLCATNNEGTGSEALYGYTFGSGTRLTVV.

The CDR3 DNA follows: TGTGCCGTCCTCGGGGGTACCTACGAGCAGTACTTC. Translation: CAVLGGTYEQYF. The chain uses TRBV28 and TRBJ2-7; D may be TRBD2 (6 bases). V lost 11 bases and J 2 bases, leaving 13 bases between the germline ends. Germline CDR1 is MDHEN and CDR2 is SYDVKM. The CDR3 spans 12 residues.

The V and J genes are TRBV7-6 and TRBJ2-7; 7 positions match TRBD1. Germline V CDR1 and CDR2: SGHVS, FNYEAQ. The length of the CDR3 is 13 residues. The V and J ends lost 5 bases and 5 bases, in that order; junction bases with no gene match: 6. The chain's CDR3 is CASSPTGFHEQYF. The CDR3, as DNA: TGTGCCAGCAGCCCGACAGGGTTCCACGAGCAGTACTTC.

V is TRBV28 and J is TRBJ1-2; no clear D. Trimming pared 3 bases from V and 0 bases from J, leaving 14 bases between. CDR1 is MDHEN and CDR2 is SYDVKM in the germline V gene. CDR3 length: 16 amino acids. The CDR3 region has the DNA TGTGCCAGCAGTTTGGTCATCGAGGTCGCTAACTATGGCTACACCTTC. Translated: CASSLVIEVANYGYTF.

The genes are TRBV7-6 and TRBJ2-2; TRBD1 agrees at 11 bases. Germline trimming cut 5 bases from V and 0 bases from J; bases unmatched to any gene: 5. Germline CDR1 and CDR2: SGHVS and FNYEAQ. The CDR3 covers 17 residues. The CDR3 region is CASSLLGQGANTGELFF. The CDR3 nucleotides read TGTGCCAGCAGCCTCCTGGGACAGGGGGCGAACACCGGGGAGCTGTTTTTT.